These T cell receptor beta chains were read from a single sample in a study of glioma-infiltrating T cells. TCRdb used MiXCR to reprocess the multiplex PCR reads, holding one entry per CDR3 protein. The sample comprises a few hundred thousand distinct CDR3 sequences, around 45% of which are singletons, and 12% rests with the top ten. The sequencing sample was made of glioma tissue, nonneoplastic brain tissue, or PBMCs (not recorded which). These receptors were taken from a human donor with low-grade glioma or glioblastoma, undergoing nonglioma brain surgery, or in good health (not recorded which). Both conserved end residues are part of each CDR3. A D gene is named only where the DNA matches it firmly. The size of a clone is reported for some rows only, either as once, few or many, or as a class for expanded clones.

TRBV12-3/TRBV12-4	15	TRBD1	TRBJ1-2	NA	CASSLAGGAYYGYTF	TGTGCCAGCAGTTTGGCAGGGGGCGCGTACTATGGCTACACCTTC
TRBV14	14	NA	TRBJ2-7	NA	CASSQGRVVDEQYF	TGTGCCAGCAGCCAAGGCAGGGTAGTCGACGAGCAGTACTTC
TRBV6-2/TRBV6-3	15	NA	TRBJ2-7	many	CASSRGPRSSYEQYF	TGTGCCAGCAGCCGGGGACCCAGGAGCTCCTACGAGCAGTACTTC
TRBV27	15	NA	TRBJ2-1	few	CASSLQPVSSNEQFF	TGTGCCAGCAGTTTACAGCCGGTCTCTTCGAATGAGCAGTTCTTC
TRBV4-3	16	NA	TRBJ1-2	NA	CASSQSTGTSGYGYTF	TGCGCCAGCAGCCAAAGTACCGGGACATCTGGCTATGGCTACACCTTC
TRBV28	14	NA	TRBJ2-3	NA	CAGTRRSSTDTQYF	TGTGCCGGCACCCGTCGATCTAGCACAGATACGCAGTATTTT
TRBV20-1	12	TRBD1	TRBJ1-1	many	CSATSGGASAFF	TGCAGTGCTACCTCAGGGGGAGCCTCGGCTTTCTTT
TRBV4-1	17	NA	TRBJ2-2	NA	CASSQDWGLTNTGELFF	TGCGCCAGCAGCCAAGATTGGGGGCTCACGAACACCGGGGAGCTGTTTTTT
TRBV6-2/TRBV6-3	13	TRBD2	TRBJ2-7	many	CASSLAGSHEQYF	TGTGCCAGCAGTCTAGCGGGAAGCCACGAGCAGTACTTC
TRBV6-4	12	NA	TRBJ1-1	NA	CASNLGATEAFF	TGTGCCAGCAACCTAGGGGCCACTGAAGCTTTCTTT
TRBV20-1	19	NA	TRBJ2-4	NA	CSARDWGALGDLAKNIQYF	TGCAGTGCTAGAGATTGGGGGGCCCTGGGGGACCTAGCCAAAAACATTCAGTACTTC
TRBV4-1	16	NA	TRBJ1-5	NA	CASSQGTLGGNQPQHF	TGCGCCAGCAGCCAAGGGACTTTGGGTGGCAATCAGCCCCAGCATTTT
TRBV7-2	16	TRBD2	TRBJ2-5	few	CASSPRTSRNTETQYF	TGTGCCAGCAGCCCCCGGACTAGCAGGAACACAGAGACCCAGTACTTC
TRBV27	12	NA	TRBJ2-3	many	CAAGGPTDTQYF	TGTGCAGCCGGGGGTCCCACAGATACGCAGTATTTT
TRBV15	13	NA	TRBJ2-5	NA	CATSRDVQETQHF	TGTGCCACCAGCAGAGACGTTCAAGAGACCCAGCACTTC
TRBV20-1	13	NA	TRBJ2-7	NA	CSAARGNSYEQYF	TGCAGTGCTGCCCGTGGAAACTCCTACGAGCAGTACTTC
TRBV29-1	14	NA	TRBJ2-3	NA	CSAWGGAQGDTQYF	TGCAGCGCCTGGGGTGGCGCCCAAGGGGATACGCAGTATTTT
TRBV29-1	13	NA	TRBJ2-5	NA	CSVRRGNLETQYF	TGCAGCGTTCGGCGAGGGAACCTTGAGACCCAGTACTTC
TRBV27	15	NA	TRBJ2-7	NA	CASSYSPLGTYEQYF	TGTGCCAGCAGTTATTCCCCCCTAGGGACCTACGAGCAGTACTTC
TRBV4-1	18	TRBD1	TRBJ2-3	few	CASSHGRLLDRSTDTQYF	TGCGCCAGCAGCCATGGGCGATTGTTGGACAGGAGCACAGATACGCAGTATTTT
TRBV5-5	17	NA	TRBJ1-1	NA	CASSLALGGQLNTEAFF	TGCGCCAGCAGCTTGGCCTTAGGTGGGCAGCTGAACACTGAAGCTTTCTTT
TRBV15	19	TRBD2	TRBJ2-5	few	CATSRDFMEGGPSQKTQYF	TGTGCCACCAGCAGAGATTTCATGGAGGGAGGGCCCTCTCAGAAGACCCAGTACTTC
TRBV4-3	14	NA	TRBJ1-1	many	CASSQDNRYAEAFF	TGCGCCAGCAGCCAAGATAACAGGTACGCTGAAGCTTTCTTT
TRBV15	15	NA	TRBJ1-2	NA	CATGRELGDNYGYTF	TGTGCCACCGGCAGAGAGCTGGGTGATAACTATGGCTACACCTTC
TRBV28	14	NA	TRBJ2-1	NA	CASRAHLAYNEQFF	TGTGCCAGCAGAGCCCACCTGGCATACAATGAGCAGTTCTTC
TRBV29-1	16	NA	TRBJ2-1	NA	CSVYGTPPSSYNEQFF	TGCAGCGTCTACGGGACTCCTCCGAGCTCCTACAATGAGCAGTTCTTC
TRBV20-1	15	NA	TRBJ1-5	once	CSGVRQTYRNQPQHF	TGCAGTGGGGTAAGGCAGACTTATAGGAATCAGCCCCAGCATTTT